Listed below are T cell receptor beta chains from one sample, sequenced in a study of stem cell transplantation in POMP-related autoinflammatory disease. Here immunoSEQ multiplex PCR was the method, and the copy in TCRdb shows in-frame clones only, minus some. The sample carries more than 25,000 clones, about 90% recorded once. Material: CD4+ T cells from PBMCs, obtained before stem cell transplantation. These receptors all come from a human donor with POMP-related autoinflammation and immune dysregulation (PRAID). Each CDR3 is given with its conserved first and last residue. D genes are given only for firm matches. Size is omitted from some rows. Given values are once, few, many or a class for expanded clones.

abundance	v_gene	j_gene	d_gene	CDR3nt	CDR3aa
-	TRBV6-1	TRBJ2-7	TRBD1	TGTGCCAGCAGTGTTGACAGGGCAGGGGCGGAGCAGTACTTC	CASSVDRAGAEQYF
-	TRBV28	TRBJ2-5	-	TGTGCCACATCTGAGGAGGGAAGAGAGACCCAGTACTTC	CATSEEGRETQYF
-	TRBV29-1	TRBJ1-2	-	TGCAGCGTTGAACTGGGGGTGAGGAACTATGGCTACACCTTC	CSVELGVRNYGYTF
few	TRBV19	TRBJ1-3	-	TGTGCCAGTAGTCTCGGGGGAACGGGAAACACCATATATTTT	CASSLGGTGNTIYF
-	TRBV6-1	TRBJ2-5	-	TGTGCCAGCAGTGAATTCCTCGCCAAAGAGACCCAGTACTTC	CASSEFLAKETQYF
-	TRBV18	TRBJ1-2	-	TGTGCCAGCTCACCAAGGCAGGAGGATGGCTACACCTTC	CASSPRQEDGYTF
-	TRBV6-1	TRBJ2-6	TRBD2	TGTGCCAGCAGTGAAGCGCGGGGGATAAGCTCTGGGGCCAACGTCCTGACTTTC	CASSEARGISSGANVLTF
-	TRBV5-1	TRBJ2-3	TRBD2	TGCGCCAGCAGTCCGGGACTAGCGGGGAGGGATACGCAGTATTTT	CASSPGLAGRDTQYF
-	TRBV6-1	TRBJ2-2	TRBD2	TGTGCCAGCAGTTTAGCGGGGGGAACTACCGGGGAGCTGTTTTTT	CASSLAGGTTGELFF
-	TRBV5-5	TRBJ2-3	TRBD2	TGTGCCTCCGTAGCGGGGGGCTTAGCAGATACGCAGTATTTT	CASVAGGLADTQYF
few	TRBV7-9	TRBJ2-5	-	TGTGCCAGCAGCCCCTCCGAGGGGGTCCAAGAGACCCAGTACTTC	CASSPSEGVQETQYF
-	TRBV4-1	TRBJ2-3	TRBD2	TGCGCCAGCAGGTCAACTAGCGGAGAGAGCACAGATACGCAGTATTTT	CASRSTSGESTDTQYF
-	TRBV5-1	TRBJ2-3	-	TGCGCCAGCAGCTTGGGGCGGGGCACAGATACGCAGTATTTT	CASSLGRGTDTQYF
-	TRBV27	TRBJ2-1	TRBD2	TGTGCCAGCAGTTCATCCCTACGGACTAGCCGGAATGAGCAGTTCTTC	CASSSSLRTSRNEQFF
-	TRBV18	TRBJ1-1	-	TGTGCCAGCTCACCTCGTCAGGCTAACACTGAAGCTTTCTTT	CASSPRQANTEAFF
-	TRBV19	TRBJ2-3	-	TGTGCCAGTAGTAGTCCTGGGAACACAGATACGCAGTATTTT	CASSSPGNTDTQYF
-	TRBV6-1	TRBJ1-5	-	TGTGCCAGCGGTGGGGCGGAGGGCAATCAGCCCCAGCATTTT	CASGGAEGNQPQHF
once	TRBV7-6	TRBJ2-5	-	TGTGCCAGCAGCTTTTTTCTCGCAGGCCAAGAGACCCAGTACTTC	CASSFFLAGQETQYF
-	TRBV2	TRBJ1-5	TRBD1	TGTGCCAGCAGTGAACTATTACAGGGGGCGTACAGCAATCAGCCCCAGCATTTT	CASSELLQGAYSNQPQHF
-	TRBV11-1	TRBJ2-7	TRBD1	TGTGCCAGCAGCCCGGACAGGGTTTCCGAGCAGTACTTC	CASSPDRVSEQYF
-	TRBV12-2	TRBJ2-3	-	TGTGCAAGTCGCTTACATTTGGGATTGGGCACAGATACGCAGTATTTT	CASRLHLGLGTDTQYF
-	TRBV2	TRBJ1-1	-	TGTGCCAGCAGTTCCCGGGGGGCTGAAGCTTTCTTT	CASSSRGAEAFF
few	TRBV19	TRBJ1-5	-	TGTGCCAGTAGTATAGCAGCAGGGAGTGAGCCCCAGCATTTT	CASSIAAGSEPQHF
-	TRBV28	TRBJ2-3	TRBD1	TGTGCCAGCAGTGCCCTAGGACAGGGGGCCTTGTTGGCGCAGTATTTT	CASSALGQGALLAQYF
-	TRBV4-1	TRBJ1-1	-	TGCGCCAGCAGCCCTGAACGTCGACAGGTGAACACTGAAGCTTTCTTT	CASSPERRQVNTEAFF
-	TRBV15	TRBJ2-3	TRBD2	TGTGCCACCAGCAGCGGAGCGGGAGAGGCAGATACGCAGTATTTT	CATSSGAGEADTQYF
-	TRBV2	TRBJ2-3	-	TGTGCCAGCAGTGTTGACAGGCCGGGGACCACAGATACGCAGTATTTT	CASSVDRPGTTDTQYF